The 8 T cell receptor beta chains reported below all come from one sample, sequenced in a study of T cell repertoires in cytomegalovirus infection. MiXCR, run by TCRdb on the reads, gives a single entry per CDR3 protein. Among more than 400,000 distinct CDR3 sequences listed, around 27% were seen once. The source material was PBMCs. Receptor source: a human donor in good health (CMV status not recorded). Some clones in this sample may be carry-over from other donors' samples.

The chain carries TRBV7-9 and TRBJ2-7; 9 positions agree with TRBD2. The CDR3 extends over 15 amino acids. Germline V gene sequence: CDR1 SEHNR, CDR2 FQNEAQ (reference sequence). V was clipped by 1 base and J by 4 bases; unmatched bases: 5. Here the CDR3 DNA reads TGTGCCAGCAGCTTAGGAGCGGGAGGAACGTACGAGCAGTACGTC. Translated: CASSLGAGGTYEQYV.

The chain has TRBV2 and TRBJ2-5; D is uncertain. The CDR3 totals 14 residues. Germline V gene data show CDR1 as SNHLY and CDR2 as FYNNEI. Trimming removed 8 bases from V and 2 bases from J, with 15 bases in between. The CDR3 loop reads CASYARLGQETQYF. CDR3 sequence (DNA): TGTGCCAGCTACGCTCGGCTGGGGCAAGAGACCCAGTACTTC.

This clonotype has a handful of counts. The chain recombines TRBV6-2 or TRBV6-3 with TRBJ2-3; no clear D. The CDR3 has 14 residues. Trimming took 5 bases from V and 4 from J, leaving 13 bases between them. Germline V gene data show CDR1 as MNHEY and CDR2 as SVGEGT. The DNA for the CDR3 is TGTGCCAGCAGTACCAATTACGCCCCAGATACGCAGTATTTT. Residues: CASSTNYAPDTQYF.

The chain uses TRBV4-1 and TRBJ2-5; D perhaps matches TRBD2 (6 bases). CDR3 length: 15 amino acids. Trimming left V 0 bases short and J 2 bases short, with 10 bases between. CDR1 and CDR2 from the germline V gene are MGHRA and YSYEKL. The CDR3 is CASSQEDSGQETQYF. Here the CDR3 DNA reads TGCGCCAGCAGCCAAGAGGATAGCGGACAAGAGACCCAGTACTTC.

V usage is TRBV28 and J usage is TRBJ2-3, with 7 bases that match TRBD2. The V gene end was trimmed by 1 base and the J gene end by 0 bases; junction bases not matched to a gene: 1. The CDR3 length is 15 residues. CDR1 is MDHEN, CDR2 SYDVKM, per germline. This CDR3 is CASSLYSGSTDTQYF. DNA for the CDR3: TGTGCCAGCAGTTTATATAGCGGGAGCACAGATACGCAGTATTTT. Full variable domain (outside the CDR3, taken from reference TRBV28 and TRBJ2-3): DVKVTQSSRYLVKRTGEKVFLECVQDMDHENMFWYRQDPGLGLRLIYFSYDVKMKEKGDIPEGYSVSREKKERFSLILESASTNQTSMYLCASSLYSGSTDTQYFGPGTRLTVL.

This clonotype was picked up a small number of times. This CDR3 is CASSQDGTSGFQETQYF. The CDR3 DNA sequence: TGTGCCAGCAGCCAAGATGGTACTAGCGGATTCCAAGAGACCCAGTACTTC. The chain carries TRBV4-2 and TRBJ2-5, with 8 bases that match TRBD2. Looked up from germline, CDR1 is LGHNA and CDR2 is YNFKEQ. The CDR3 totals 17 residues. Trimming took 0 bases from V and 1 from J; bases not matched to a gene: 7.

This clonotype was found many times. DNA of the CDR3: TGTGCCAGCAGCTTAATGGGACAGCCGAATCAGCCCCAGCATTTT. The encoded protein is CASSLMGQPNQPQHF. The chain couples TRBV7-2 to TRBJ1-5; 7 positions agree with TRBD1. Germline CDR1 is SGHTA and CDR2 is FQGNSA. The CDR3 is 15 amino acids. With V trimmed by 2 bases and J by 4 bases, 5 bases remained unmatched. The full variable domain, in which reference TRBV7-2 and TRBJ1-5 provide the parts outside the CDR3, is GAGVSQSPSNKVTEKGKDVELRCDPISGHTALYWYRQSLGQGLEFLIYFQGNSAPDKSGLPSDRFSAERTGGSVSTLTIQRTQQEDSAVYLCASSLMGQPNQPQHFGDGTRLSIL.

The chain links TRBV7-6 to TRBJ2-2, with TRBD2 as a possible D gene (5 bases). V lost 7 bases to trimming and J lost 1 base, with 13 bases between them. The CDR3 spans 15 residues. The germline V gene encodes CDR1 SGHVS and CDR2 FNYEAQ. CDR3 DNA sequence: TGTGCCAGCACCAAAGAACTAGAGAACACCGGGGAGCTGTTTTTT. Protein sequence: CASTKELENTGELFF.